This T cell receptor (beta chain) was identified in a study of PD-L1 blockade in urothelial cancer. About the research overall: Investigators checked blood 3 weeks (second dose) and 6 weeks after treatment start. T cells were recovered from blood samples at a median of approximately 150,000.

Patients were living with locally advanced or metastatic urothelial carcinoma. Sample numbers ranged from 1 to 8 per patient, encompassing pretreatment and on-treatment collections. This clone occurred once. Measured with immunoSEQ multiplex PCR; TCRdb has only the in-frame clones, and not every one. The sample comprises under 40,000 clones, approximately 80% of which are singletons, and 3.5% rests with the top ten. The specimen comprised PBMCs, sampled around atezolizumab (anti-PD-L1) treatment. This receptor was identified in a man aged 65 to 79 with urothelial cancer.

CDR3 region: CASSEWTGGSQADQPQHF. DNA for the CDR3: TGTGCCAGCAGCGAATGGACAGGGGGCAGTCAGGCGGATCAGCCCCAGCATTTT. The J gene is TRBJ1-5, the V gene TRBV2; TRBD1 agrees at 11 bases. Germline assignment: CDR1 SNHLY and CDR2 FYNNEI. The CDR3 length is 18 residues. V trimming: 6 bases; J trimming: 5 bases; junction bases outside the gene matches: 15.